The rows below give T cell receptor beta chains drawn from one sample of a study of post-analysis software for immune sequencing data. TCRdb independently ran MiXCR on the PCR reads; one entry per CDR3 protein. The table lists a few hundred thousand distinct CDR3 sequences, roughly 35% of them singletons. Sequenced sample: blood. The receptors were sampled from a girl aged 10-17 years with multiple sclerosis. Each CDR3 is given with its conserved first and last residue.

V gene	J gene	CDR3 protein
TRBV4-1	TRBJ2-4	CASSQETGSPSKNIQYF
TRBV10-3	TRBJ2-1	CAISESGTGGNEQFF
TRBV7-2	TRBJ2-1	CASSIPRLMVGDYNEQFF
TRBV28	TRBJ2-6	CASSPYGGGIGANVLTF
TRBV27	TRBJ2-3	CASSLRPQGTQYF
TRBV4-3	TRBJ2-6	CASSQGLGRANVLTF
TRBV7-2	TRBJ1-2	CASSLSGGSGGYGYTF
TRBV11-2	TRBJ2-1	CASSFSGTSVGEQFF
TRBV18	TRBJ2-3	CASSPPAGLPGTDTQYF
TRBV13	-	CASSISGGNYEQYF
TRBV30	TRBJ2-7	CAWSGNMASYEQYF
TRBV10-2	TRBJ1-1	CARFGGNTEAFF
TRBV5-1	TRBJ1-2	CASRVGPDRGSGYTF
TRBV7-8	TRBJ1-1	CASSSDRPYTEAFF
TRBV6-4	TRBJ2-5	CASSGHLDRAEETQYF
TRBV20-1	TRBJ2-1	CSAREGGTGRAEQFF
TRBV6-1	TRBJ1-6	CASSDPGGKSRNSPLHF
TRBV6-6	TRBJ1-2	CASSPRTGYGYTF
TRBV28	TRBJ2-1	CASSGRVIRYNEQFF
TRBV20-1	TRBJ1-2	CSARGQEAAANYGYTF
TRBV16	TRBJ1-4	CASSQSSGSNEKLFF
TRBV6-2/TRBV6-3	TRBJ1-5	CASSSPLTGPNQPQHF
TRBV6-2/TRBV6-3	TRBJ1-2	CASSYGDTEIYGYTF
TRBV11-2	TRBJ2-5	CASSLGYQETQYF
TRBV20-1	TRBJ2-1	CSARSPGGAGGKYNEQFF
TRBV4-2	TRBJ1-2	CASSQDRGTGEGYGYTF
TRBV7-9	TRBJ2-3	CASSTSGVKDTQYF
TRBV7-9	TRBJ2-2	CASSSLETGELFF
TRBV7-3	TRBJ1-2	CASSPRSGYGYTF
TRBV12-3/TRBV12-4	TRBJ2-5	CASSPVTGQETQYF
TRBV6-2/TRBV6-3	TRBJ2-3	CASSYSLLRVTDTQYF
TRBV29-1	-	CSVEDRVGGEQYF
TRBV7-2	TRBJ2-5	CASSSSALQETQYF
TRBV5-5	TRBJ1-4	CASSLNRGLVEEKLFF
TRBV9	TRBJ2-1	CASSPRGRGLYNEQFF
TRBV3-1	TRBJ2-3	CASSHSSGGGDTQYF
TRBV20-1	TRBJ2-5	CSAGYRDFQETQYF
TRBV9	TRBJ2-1	CASSVGPNRGDEQFF
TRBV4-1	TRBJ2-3	CASSQDTGRMTDTQYF
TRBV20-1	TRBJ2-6	CSARKIEGSGANVLTF
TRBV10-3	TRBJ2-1	CAISASGYNEQFF
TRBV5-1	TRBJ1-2	CASSPGTDFYGYTF
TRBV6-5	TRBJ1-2	CASSRDGGVNTF
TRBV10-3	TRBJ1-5	CAITRDRDSNQPQHF
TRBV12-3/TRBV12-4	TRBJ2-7	CASSLVQDSYEQYF
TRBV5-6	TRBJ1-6	CASSSRQAAAYNSPLHF
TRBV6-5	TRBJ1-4	CASSYSAAATNEKLFF
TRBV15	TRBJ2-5	CATSRDWGQETQYF
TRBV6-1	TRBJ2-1	CASSARGWRTSGDEQFF
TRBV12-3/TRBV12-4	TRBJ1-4	CASSLMTLEEKLFF
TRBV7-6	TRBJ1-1	CASSQITSTEAFF
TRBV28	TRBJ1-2	CASSFAGGNYGYTF
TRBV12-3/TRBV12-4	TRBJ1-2	CASSEQGNSDYGYTF
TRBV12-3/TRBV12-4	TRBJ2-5	CASSMTGRETQYF
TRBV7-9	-	CASSLAEWTGDEQYF
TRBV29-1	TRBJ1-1	CSVAGQGGAEAFF
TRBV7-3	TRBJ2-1	CASSFFTGGGEQFF